Given below is one TCR beta chain in context. Its antigen remains unidentified. The record originates from a study of cytomegalovirus exposure and HLA in healthy donors. Regarding the study as a whole: In a later analysis, across HLA loci, associated TCR counts were highest for DRB1, lowest for HLA-C. Among the sequence variants, a highly shared cluster was likely an artifact of sequencing. The analysis excluded some indistinguishable V segments, including TRBV6-2 and TRBV6-3.

Though nominally healthy at sampling, donors likely had unrecorded immune exposures. A multiplex PCR was run with 60 Vbeta primers and 13 Jbeta primers. Assay: immunoSEQ multiplex PCR; the TCRdb copy retains only in-frame clones and omits some. The sample consists of 150,000 to 200,000 clones, approximately 78% of them appearing once. With 6 bases removed from V and 5 bases from J, the gap between germline ends came to 11 bases. The CDR3 loop spans 13 amino acids. The germline V gene has CDR1 SNHLY and CDR2 FYNNEI. The chain links TRBV2 to TRBJ2-1; a possible D gene is TRBD1 (6 bases). Sequenced sample: PBMCs. This receptor was identified in a woman between 18 and 30 years old in good health and CMV-seronegative. The chain's CDR3 is CASRNRENNEQFF. The CDR3 DNA sequence: TGTGCCAGCAGGAACAGGGAAAACAATGAGCAGTTCTTC.